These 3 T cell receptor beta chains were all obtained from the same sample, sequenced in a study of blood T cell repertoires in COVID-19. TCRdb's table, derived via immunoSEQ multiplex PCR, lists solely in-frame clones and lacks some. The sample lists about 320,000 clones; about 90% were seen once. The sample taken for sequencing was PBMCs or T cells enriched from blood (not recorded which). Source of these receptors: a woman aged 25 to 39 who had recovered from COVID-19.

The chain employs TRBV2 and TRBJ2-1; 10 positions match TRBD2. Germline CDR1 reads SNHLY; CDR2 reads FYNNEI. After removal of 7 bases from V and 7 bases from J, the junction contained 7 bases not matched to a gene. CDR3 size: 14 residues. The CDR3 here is CASNPAGGPNEQFF. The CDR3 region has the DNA TGTGCCAGCAATCCAGCGGGGGGGCCGAATGAGCAGTTCTTC. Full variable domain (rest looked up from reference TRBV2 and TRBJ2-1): EPEVTQTPSHQVTQMGQEVILRCVPISNHLYFYWYRQILGQKVEFLVSFYNNEISEKSEIFDDQFSVERPDGSNFTLKIRSTKLEDSAMYFCASNPAGGPNEQFFGPGTRLTVL.

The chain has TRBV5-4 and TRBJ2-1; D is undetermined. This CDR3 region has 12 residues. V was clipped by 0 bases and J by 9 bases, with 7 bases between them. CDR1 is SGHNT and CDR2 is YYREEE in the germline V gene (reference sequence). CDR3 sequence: CASSLASGEQFF. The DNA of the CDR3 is TGTGCCAGCAGCTTGGCCTCGGGTGAGCAGTTCTTC.

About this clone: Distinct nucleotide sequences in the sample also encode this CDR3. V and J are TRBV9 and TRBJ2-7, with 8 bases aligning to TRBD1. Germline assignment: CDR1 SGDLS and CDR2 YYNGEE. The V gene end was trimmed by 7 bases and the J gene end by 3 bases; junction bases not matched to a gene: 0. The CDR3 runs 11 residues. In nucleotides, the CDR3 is TGTGCCAGCGGACAGGGCTACGAGCAGTACTTC. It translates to CASGQGYEQYF.